Following are 7 T cell receptor beta chains from one sample sequenced in a study of T cell repertoires in cytomegalovirus infection. Which antigens these TCRs recognize remains unknown. TCRdb reprocessed the reads via MiXCR and lists one record per CDR3 protein. Altogether some 800,000 distinct CDR3 sequences are present, about 33% being singletons, with the ten largest covering under 15%. Sequenced material: cultured CD8+ T cells from PBMCs, taken from culture after CMV antigen stimulation. All receptors derive from a human donor in good health (CMV status not recorded). Some clones in this sample may be carry-over from other donors' samples.

The rearrangement uses TRBV7-9 and TRBJ2-3; 7 bases align to TRBD1. Germline-derived CDR1 and CDR2 are SEHNR and FQNEAQ (reference sequence). This CDR3 region has 15 residues. V was pared by 4 bases and J by 3 bases, with 7 bases of the junction left unmatched. The CDR3 here is CASSSGPGQTDTQYF. CDR3 DNA sequence: TGTGCCAGCAGCTCAGGACCGGGACAGACAGATACGCAGTATTTT. The full variable domain, in which reference TRBV7-9 and TRBJ2-3 provide the parts outside the CDR3, is DTGVSQNPRHKITKRGQNVTFRCDPISEHNRLYWYRQTLGQGPEFLTYFQNEAQLEKSRLLSDRFSAERPKGSFSTLEIQRTEQGDSAMYLCASSSGPGQTDTQYFGPGTRLTVL.

The J gene is TRBJ1-1, the V gene TRBV5-6; 7 bases align to TRBD1. Unmatched junction bases numbered 11, after V lost 3 bases and J lost 3 bases. CDR3 length equals 16 residues. Per the germline V gene, CDR1 is SGHDT and CDR2 is YYEEEE. The CDR3 loop reads CASSSSLTGTYTEAFF. The DNA of the CDR3 is TGTGCCAGCAGCTCATCGTTGACAGGGACCTACACTGAAGCTTTCTTT.

The table lists this clonotype with a few counts. V usage is TRBV4-1 and J usage is TRBJ2-3; weak D call: TRBD2 (6 bases). V was shortened by 2 bases and J by 2 bases, with 17 bases between the two germline ends. The germline V gene encodes CDR1 MGHRA and CDR2 YSYEKL. There are 17 residues in the CDR3. The CDR3: CASSQPMSGLSTDTQYF. DNA for the CDR3: TGCGCCAGCAGCCAACCGATGTCTGGACTATCCACAGATACGCAGTATTTT.

This clonotype was seen ten or more times. The rearrangement uses TRBV7-2 and TRBJ1-2; 9 bases fit TRBD1. The trim removed 4 bases at V and 4 bases at J, leaving 13 bases unmatched. This CDR3 spans 17 amino acids. Germline CDR1 and CDR2: SGHTA and FQGNSA. The CDR3, as DNA: TGTGCCAGCAGCTCCCGGGACAGGGACCTGGGGGGCTATGGCTACACCTTC. Translated: CASSSRDRDLGGYGYTF.

This clonotype was found a few times. The genes are TRBV6-1 and TRBJ2-5; TRBD1 is a possible D gene (5 bases). There are 14 residues in the CDR3. The V gene's germline CDR1 is MNHNS and CDR2 SASEGT. V lost 5 bases and J lost 4, with 14 bases in between. The CDR3 here is CASSQGTGVETQYF. CDR3 DNA: TGTGCCAGCAGTCAGGGAACAGGTGTAGAGACCCAGTACTTC.

There are a few counts of this clonotype. The rearrangement uses TRBV7-9 and TRBJ2-1; D is ambiguous. The CDR3 is made up of 11 amino acids. V was trimmed by 1 base and J by 15 bases, leaving 10 bases between them. Germline CDR1 SEHNR, CDR2 FQNEAQ (reference sequence). The CDR3 loop reads CASSLEGYTFF. The CDR3 DNA reads TGTGCCAGCAGCTTAGAAGGATACACGTTCTTC.

This chain links TRBV11-2 with TRBJ2-3; no definite D call. Trimming shortened V by 2 bases and J by 4 bases, and 7 bases separated the two germline ends. The CDR3 consists of 13 residues. Germline V gene data show CDR1 as SGHAT and CDR2 as FQNNGV. The DNA for the CDR3 is TGTGCCAGCAGCTTAATTCCTGCAGATACGCAGTATTTT. Residues: CASSLIPADTQYF.